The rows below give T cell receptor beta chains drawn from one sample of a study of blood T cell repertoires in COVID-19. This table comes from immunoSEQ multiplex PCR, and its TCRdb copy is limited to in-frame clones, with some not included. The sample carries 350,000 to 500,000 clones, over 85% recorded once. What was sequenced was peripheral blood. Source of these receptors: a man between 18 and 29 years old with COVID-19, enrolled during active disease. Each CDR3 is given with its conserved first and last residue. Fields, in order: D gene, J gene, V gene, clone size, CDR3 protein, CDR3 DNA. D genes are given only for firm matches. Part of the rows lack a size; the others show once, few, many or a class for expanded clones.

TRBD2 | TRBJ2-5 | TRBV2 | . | CASSEEREGQETQYF | TGTGCCAGCAGTGAAGAGCGGGAGGGCCAAGAGACCCAGTACTTC
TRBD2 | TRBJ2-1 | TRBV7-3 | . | CASSLDLAGYNEQFF | TGTGCCAGCAGCTTAGACCTAGCGGGATACAATGAGCAGTTCTTC
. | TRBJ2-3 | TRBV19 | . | CASSKGTGTDTQYF | TGTGCCAGTAGTAAGGGGACTGGCACAGATACGCAGTATTTT
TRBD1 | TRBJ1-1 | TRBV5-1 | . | CASSPTGWGSVEAFF | TGCGCCAGCAGCCCGACAGGGTGGGGGTCGGTTGAAGCTTTCTTT
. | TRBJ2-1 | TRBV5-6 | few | CASSSTVAVTSYNEQFF | TGTGCCAGCAGCTCTACGGTAGCGGTTACCTCCTACAATGAGCAGTTCTTC
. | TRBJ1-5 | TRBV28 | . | CASMVAVNQPQHF | TGTGCCAGCATGGTTGCGGTCAATCAGCCCCAGCATTTT
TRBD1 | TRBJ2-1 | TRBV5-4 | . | CASSWGTGVGEQFF | TGTGCCAGCAGTTGGGGGACAGGGGTCGGTGAGCAGTTCTTC
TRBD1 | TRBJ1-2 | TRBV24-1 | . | CATSDRDRGDYGYTF | TGTGCCACCAGTGACCGGGACAGGGGTGACTATGGCTACACCTTC
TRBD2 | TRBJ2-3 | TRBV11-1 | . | CASSSPPTSGTQYF | TGTGCCAGCAGCTCGCCTCCGACTAGCGGTACGCAGTATTTT
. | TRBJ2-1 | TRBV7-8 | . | CASSLGGSGYEQFF | TGTGCCAGCAGCTTAGGTGGAAGCGGGTATGAGCAGTTCTTC
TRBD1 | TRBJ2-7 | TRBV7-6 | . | CASSSNTGTDYEQYF | TGTGCCAGCAGCTCGAATACCGGGACAGACTACGAGCAGTACTTC
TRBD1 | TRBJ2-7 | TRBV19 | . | CASSMGDRGAIYEQYF | TGTGCCAGTAGTATGGGGGACAGGGGGGCAATCTACGAGCAGTACTTC
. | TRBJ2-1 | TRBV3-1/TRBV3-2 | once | CASSQAPLRSDNEQFF | TGTGCCAGCAGCCAAGCTCCATTGCGGTCAGACAATGAGCAGTTCTTC
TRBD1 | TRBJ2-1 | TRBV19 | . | CASSLQGMSYNEQFF | TGTGCCAGTAGCCTACAGGGGATGTCCTACAATGAGCAGTTCTTC
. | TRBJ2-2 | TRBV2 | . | CASSEDLPTGELFF | TGTGCCAGCAGTGAGGACTTACCCACCGGGGAGCTGTTTTTT
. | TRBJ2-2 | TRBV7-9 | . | CASSLDTGLNTGELFF | TGTGCCAGCAGCTTAGATACAGGCTTGAACACCGGGGAGCTGTTTTTT
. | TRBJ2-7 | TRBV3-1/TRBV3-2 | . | CASSRSQISYEQYF | TGTGCCAGCAGCCGGTCACAAATCTCCTACGAGCAGTACTTC
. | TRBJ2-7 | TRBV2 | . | CASSRPTAPYEQYF | TGTGCCAGCAGTCGCCCAACAGCCCCCTACGAGCAGTACTTC
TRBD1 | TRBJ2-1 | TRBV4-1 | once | CASSQDEGQGWDEQFF | TGCGCCAGCAGCCAAGATGAGGGACAGGGGTGGGATGAGCAGTTCTTC
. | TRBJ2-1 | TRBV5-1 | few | CASSLEQGPYNEQFF | TGCGCCAGCAGCTTGGAACAGGGCCCCTACAATGAGCAGTTCTTC
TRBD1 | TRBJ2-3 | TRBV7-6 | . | CASRAGQGEVHTQYF | TGTGCCAGCAGAGCGGGACAGGGGGAAGTGCATACGCAGTATTTT
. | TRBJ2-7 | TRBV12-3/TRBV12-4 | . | CASSFVLYEQYF | TGTGCCAGCAGTTTCGTCCTCTACGAGCAGTACTTC
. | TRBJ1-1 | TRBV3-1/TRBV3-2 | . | CASSQRQENTEAFF | TGTGCCAGCAGCCAGCGACAGGAAAACACTGAAGCTTTCTTT
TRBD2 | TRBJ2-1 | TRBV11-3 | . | CASSPGLAGGRYNEQFF | TGTGCCAGCAGCCCGGGACTAGCGGGAGGTCGGTACAATGAGCAGTTCTTC
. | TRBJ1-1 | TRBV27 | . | CASSLQGKAFF | TGTGCCAGCAGTTTACAGGGGAAAGCTTTCTTT
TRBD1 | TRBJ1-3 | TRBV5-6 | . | CASSWGQLSGNTIYF | TGTGCCAGCAGCTGGGGACAGCTCTCTGGAAACACCATATATTTT
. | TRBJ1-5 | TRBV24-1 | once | CATSVGGGQPQHF | TGTGCCACCAGTGTGGGGGGTGGCCAGCCCCAGCATTTT
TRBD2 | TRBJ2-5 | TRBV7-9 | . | CASSFSGRGETQYF | TGTGCCAGCAGCTTTAGCGGGAGGGGAGAGACCCAGTACTTC
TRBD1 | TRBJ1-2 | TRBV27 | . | CASSLYWTGFYGYTF | TGTGCCAGCAGTTTATACTGGACAGGCTTTTATGGCTACACCTTC
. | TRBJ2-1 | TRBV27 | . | CASSVGRFGNEQFF | TGTGCCAGCAGTGTCGGTCGGTTCGGGAATGAGCAGTTCTTC